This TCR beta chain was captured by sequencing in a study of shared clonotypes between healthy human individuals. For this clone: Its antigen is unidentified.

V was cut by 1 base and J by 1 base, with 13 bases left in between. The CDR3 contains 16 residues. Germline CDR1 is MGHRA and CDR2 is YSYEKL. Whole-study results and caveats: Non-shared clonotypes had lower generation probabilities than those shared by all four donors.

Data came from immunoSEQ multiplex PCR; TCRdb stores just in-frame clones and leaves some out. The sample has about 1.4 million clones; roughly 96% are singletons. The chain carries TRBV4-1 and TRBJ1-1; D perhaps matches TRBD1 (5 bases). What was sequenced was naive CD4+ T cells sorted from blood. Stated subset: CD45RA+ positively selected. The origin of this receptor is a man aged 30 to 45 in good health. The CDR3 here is CASSQGEGRGNTEAFF. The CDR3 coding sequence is TGCGCCAGCAGCCAAGGAGAGGGACGGGGGAACACTGAAGCTTTCTTT.